Below, one T cell receptor (beta chain) is given with its context. This sample was taken from a study of blood T cell repertoires in COVID-19. Source study methods: Scientists estimated how many nucleated cells there were by amplifying reference gene primers. Some clones are missing from TCRdb's copy, which holds only in-frame ones; the method was immunoSEQ multiplex PCR. Clone size and the V and J calls come from that table; the DNA yielded D and trimming. The data show a few hundred thousand clones, less than 90% seen once. Across 20 to 25 US areas, participants ranged in age from about 18 to 90 years. Clinical history reported by participants formed the basis on which cohorts were assigned. The material sequenced was PBMCs or T cells enriched from blood (not recorded which). This TCR derives from a woman aged 30 to 39 who had recovered from COVID-19.

CDR3 DNA: TGTGCCAGCAGTCCTCGGGGGAACACTGAAGCTTTCTTT. As protein: CASSPRGNTEAFF. The chain links TRBV2 to TRBJ1-1, with D hard to call. Trimming cost V 5 bases and J 1 base, with 8 bases left between them. Germline V CDR1 and CDR2: SNHLY, FYNNEI. The CDR3 runs to 13 residues.